This T cell receptor beta chain derives from a study of CD8+CD57+ T cells in acquired aplastic anemia. Across the whole study: The study obtained an average of around 3.1 ug of DNA from sorted CD4+ and CD8+ cells. Among healthy donors, CD4+ cells averaged around 10 million reads.

General study results and limits: About 29 shared CD8+ CDR3s appeared highly expressed within patients' immunodominant clones.

The CDR3 sequence is 14 residues long. Germline CDR1 and CDR2: LGHNA and YSLEER. The junction had 4 bases not matched to a gene; V was cut back by 3 bases and J by 6 bases. According to the study, genomic DNA was the template for TCR beta VDJ and CDR3 profiling. Using its own MiXCR run on the reads, TCRdb lists one record per CDR3 protein. Found here are approximately 170,000 distinct CDR3 sequences, less than 65% of them singletons; the top ten hold about 16%. As for this clonotype: Its antigen is still unknown.

The chain employs TRBV4-3 and TRBJ2-3; 9 bases map to TRBD2. This TCR was recovered from a human donor in good health, serving as a control. The sequencing input was sorted CD4+, CD8+, or CD8+CD57+ T cells (not recorded which) from PBMCs. DNA for the CDR3: TGCGCCAGCAGCCAGCTAGCGGGGACGGATACGCAGTATTTT. It codes for CASSQLAGTDTQYF.